A single sample is the source of the 2 T cell receptor beta chains below, sequenced in a study of regulatory T cells in long-lasting Graves disease. Arm-PCR of CDR3 regions and iRepertoire HTBI primers were used to build TCR beta libraries. TCRdb reprocessed the multiplex PCR reads via MiXCR and lists one record per CDR3 protein. The repertoire holds 400,000 to 450,000 distinct CDR3 sequences, with under 15% as singletons. Stated time point: newly diagnosed GD, antithyroid drugs for less than 3 months. PBMC-extracted RNA yielded the TCR library. A further study also used this sample, focusing on T cells in Graves' hyperthyroidism and ophthalmopathy.

The input for sequencing was peripheral blood mononuclear cells (PBMCs), taken at new diagnosis, from a patient treated with antithyroid drugs. The receptor set was obtained from a woman in her twenties or thirties with Graves disease.

This clonotype was seen many times. The chain recombines TRBV6-1 with TRBJ1-2, with 11 bases fitting TRBD1. The CDR3 is made up of 14 amino acids. Germline CDR1 and CDR2: MNHNS and SASEGT. The junction had 7 bases not matched to a gene; V was cut back by 6 bases and J by 7 bases. The CDR3 region has the DNA TGTGCCAGCAGCCAGGGGGACAGGGGGTTTGGCTACACCTTC. Translated, it gives CASSQGDRGFGYTF.

The chain uses TRBV7-2 and TRBJ2-2; 14 bases agree with TRBD2. J lost 3 bases, V lost 2 bases, and 11 bases had no gene match. CDR3 length equals 20 residues. Germline V gives CDR1 SGHTA, CDR2 FQGNSA. The CDR3 bases are TGTGCCAGCAGCTTAATGGGTGGGACTAGCGGGAGTTCGTACACCGGGGAGCTGTTTTTT. This gives the protein CASSLMGGTSGSSYTGELFF.